The present T cell receptor beta chain was sequenced within a study of identical twins. Trimming stripped 5 bases from V and 0 bases from J, with 15 bases between. There are 17 residues in the CDR3. Germline loops: CDR1 SGHKS, CDR2 YYEKEE (reference sequence). TCRdb re-analysed the 5' RACE reads in MiXCR, keeping a single row per CDR3 protein. The table includes a few hundred thousand distinct CDR3 sequences, roughly a quarter detected once. These same data were also listed under a study on T cells expressing NK-cell markers.

J is TRBJ2-6 and V is TRBV5-5; D gene ambiguous. The source of this sequence is a young woman in good health. The sample was CD4+ T cells sorted from blood. CDR3: CASRSAWADSGANVLTF. The CDR3 DNA is TGTGCCAGCAGGTCGGCGTGGGCAGACTCTGGGGCCAACGTCCTGACTTTC.